The TCR beta chain under discussion was sequenced for a study of response to subunit inactivated influenza vaccine. CDR1 MGHRA and CDR2 YSYEKL come from the germline V gene. The V and J ends lost 0 bases and 2 bases, in that order; junction bases with no gene match: 4. The CDR3 sequence is 16 residues long. Each CDR3 protein is one row after TCRdb ran MiXCR on the RT-PCR reads. The repertoire includes 430,000 or so distinct CDR3 sequences, roughly 11% of them detected once, and around 12% sits in the top ten. The clonotype was recovered from a man aged 50 or older who received an inactivated influenza vaccine. V usage is TRBV4-1 and J usage is TRBJ2-7; the match to TRBD2 covers 10 bases. Sequences were derived from PBMCs from blood, sampled more than 35 days after vaccination. CDR3 nucleotide sequence: TGCGCCAGCAGCCAAGAACTAGCGGGGTCCCCCTACGAGCAGTACTTC. It translates to CASSQELAGSPYEQYF.